Detailed here is one T cell receptor beta chain. The assay was immunoSEQ multiplex PCR, and TCRdb's table has in-frame clones only and misses some. The sample has 2,100,000 or so clones; around 95% are singletons. These data belong to a study of shared clonotypes between healthy human individuals. V lost 1 base to trimming and J lost 2 bases; unmatched junction nucleotides: 5. The CDR3 totals 16 residues. The germline CDR1 and CDR2 sequences are WSHSY and SAAADI. The source material was naive CD4+ T cells sorted from blood. This sample's subset: CD45RA+ positively selected. The receptor was derived from a man in his late teens or twenties in good health. This chain joins TRBV10-2 and TRBJ2-3; 8 nucleotides agree with TRBD2. The CDR3 DNA reads TGCGCCAGCAGTGAGTATCCGCGGGGGGTCACAGATACGCAGTATTTT. It encodes CASSEYPRGVTDTQYF.